The 3 T cell receptor beta chains presented below share a single source sample, sequenced in a study of glioma-infiltrating T cells. Using RNA template, CDR3s of TCR alpha and beta were amplified with iRepertoire arm-PCR. TCRdb itself ran the multiplex PCR reads through MiXCR, one entry per CDR3 protein. The sample holds about 410,000 distinct CDR3 sequences, 35% to 45% seen once. Sequencing used glioma tissue, nonneoplastic brain tissue, or PBMCs (not recorded which). The receptors come from a human donor with low-grade glioma or glioblastoma, undergoing nonglioma brain surgery, or in good health (not recorded which).

The CDR3 sequence is CAISEIGTTDYGYTF. CDR3 DNA sequence: TGTGCCATCAGTGAGATTGGCACGACAGACTATGGCTACACCTTC. The rearrangement joins TRBV10-3 to TRBJ1-2; TRBD1 might be the D (5 bases). The germline V and J ends were trimmed by 2 bases and 3 bases, with 13 bases remaining between them. Germline CDR1 ENHRY, CDR2 SYGVKD. The CDR3 consists of 15 residues.

Points on this clonotype: This may come from a read error, since a much larger clone is one base off. This rearrangement joins TRBV6-6 to TRBJ2-1; unclear D gene. The CDR3 spans 13 residues. CDR1 is MNHNY and CDR2 is SVGAGI in the germline V gene (reference sequence). V lost 4 bases, J lost 8 bases, and 12 bases lay in between. CDR3 in amino acids: CASSCLQLDEQFF. In DNA form, the CDR3 reads TGTGCCAGCAGTTGTTTGCAGTTAGATGAGCAGTTCTTC.

The V gene is TRBV7-2, the J gene TRBJ1-1; 9 bases fit TRBD1. The CDR3 is 14 amino acids. The germline CDR1 and CDR2 sequences are SGHTA and FQGNSA. The ends lost 10 bases at V and 5 bases at J; junction bases unmatched: 11. The CDR3 nucleotides read TGTGCCACTAGATTCGGGACAGGGATTACTGAAGCTTTCTTT. It encodes CATRFGTGITEAFF. Full variable domain (remainder filled in from reference TRBV7-2 and TRBJ1-1): GAGVSQSPSNKVTEKGKDVELRCDPISGHTALYWYRQSLGQGLEFLIYFQGNSAPDKSGLPSDRFSAERTGGSVSTLTIQRTQQEDSAVYLCATRFGTGITEAFFGQGTRLTVV.